The clone carrying this T cell receptor (beta chain) has only one observation. What it recognizes is unknown. The data are from a study of T cell responses to AZD1222 COVID-19 vaccine. General study findings and limits: Baseline testing showed seropositivity in only a handful of AZD1222 recipients. Females made up more of the donors, who were largely white British, and clonal diversity may have come out too low. The peak T cell response came first, and repertoires were sampled only after it.

Sequenced by immunoSEQ multiplex PCR; TCRdb stores in-frame clones only, minus some. The sample comprises 120,000 to 150,000 clones, 70% to 90% of which are singletons, and around 3.3% rests with the top ten. CDR1 is SEHNR, CDR2 FQNEAQ, per germline (reference sequence). The CDR3 length is 14 residues. Trimming took 4 bases from V and 2 from J; bases not matched to a gene: 3. V usage is TRBV7-9 and J usage is TRBJ2-5, with TRBD1 matching over 8 bases. This TCR was recovered from an adult in good health. The sample here was peripheral blood, taken on day 0 of AZD1222 vaccination. The CDR3 DNA follows: TGTGCCAGCAGCTATCGACAGGGGCAAGAGACCCAGTACTTC. This codes for CASSYRQGQETQYF. The variable domain in full, completed from reference TRBV7-9 and TRBJ2-5, reads DTGVSQNPRHKITKRGQNVTFRCDPISEHNRLYWYRQTLGQGPEFLTYFQNEAQLEKSRLLSDRFSAERPKGSFSTLEIQRTEQGDSAMYLCASSYRQGQETQYFGPGTRLLVL.